Below, 30 T cell receptor beta chains from the same sample are listed, as sequenced in a study of T cell repertoires in ileal Crohn's disease. The assay was immunoSEQ multiplex PCR, and TCRdb's table has in-frame clones only and misses some. This table has about 11,000 clones, 79% appearing once. Time point here: neoterminal ileum biopsy at postoperative endoscopy, about 6 months after surgery. Sequencing used ileal tissue. Every receptor here comes from an adult with Crohn's disease.

V gene TRBV10-3 combines with J gene TRBJ1-1, with 8 bases identical to TRBD1. The length of the CDR3 is 14 residues. Per the germline V gene, CDR1 is ENHRY and CDR2 is SYGVKD. V shed 5 bases and J 4 bases; nucleotides not matched to a gene: 6. The CDR3 here is CAISLRGPGTEAFF. CDR3 bases: TGTGCCATCAGTCTCAGGGGGCCGGGCACTGAAGCTTTCTTT.

The rearrangement joins TRBV19 to TRBJ1-1, with TRBD1 as a possible D gene (5 bases). There are 14 residues in the CDR3. Germline CDR1 is LNHDA and CDR2 is SQIVND (reference sequence). Trimming removed 3 bases at V and 5 bases at J, with 13 bases between. This CDR3 is CASSMAGVWTEAFF. DNA for the CDR3: TGTGCCAGTAGTATGGCGGGGGTGTGGACTGAAGCTTTCTTT.

The gene calls are TRBV18 and TRBJ2-3, with D perhaps matching TRBD1 (6 bases). Trimming took 4 bases from V and 0 from J, leaving 8 bases between them. The germline V gene encodes CDR1 KGHSH and CDR2 LQKENI. The CDR3 spans 14 residues. The CDR3 region is CASSLTGSTDTQYF. The DNA for the CDR3 is TGTGCCAGCTCACTTACAGGGAGCACAGATACGCAGTATTTT.

This chain uses TRBV10-3 with TRBJ1-1; D gene ambiguous. V lost 6 bases, J lost 4 bases, and 12 bases lay in between. The CDR3 has 13 amino acids. Germline V gene lookup returns CDR1 ENHRY and CDR2 SYGVKD. CDR3 sequence: CAIRAMGVTEAFF. In nucleotides, the CDR3 is TGTGCCATCAGAGCTATGGGCGTCACTGAAGCTTTCTTT.

The chain is built from TRBV30 and TRBJ1-5; D might be TRBD1 (6 bases). Trimming removed 1 base at V and 4 bases at J, with 17 bases between. The CDR3 is 16 residues long. CDR1 GTSNPN and CDR2 SVGIG come from the germline V gene (reference sequence). CDR3 DNA: TGTGCCTGGAGTGAGATGGGGCAGGGGAGAAATCAGCCCCAGCATTTT. Amino acid sequence: CAWSEMGQGRNQPQHF. The full variable domain, rest sourced from reference TRBV30 and TRBJ1-5, is SQTIHQWPATLVQPVGSPLSLECTVEGTSNPNLYWYRQAAGRGLQLLFYSVGIGQISSEVPQNLSASRPQDRQFILSSKKLLLSDSGFYLCAWSEMGQGRNQPQHFGDGTRLSIL.

The chain has TRBV5-6 and TRBJ1-2; D gene uncertain. The CDR3 is 14 residues long. CDR1 and CDR2 (germline): SGHDT, YYEEEE. V was trimmed by 4 bases and J by 2 bases, leaving 12 bases between them. The CDR3 spells CASSPLSQNYGYTF. CDR3 in DNA: TGTGCCAGCAGCCCCCTGTCGCAGAACTATGGCTACACCTTC.

This clone was detected once. The CDR3 here is CSVDPGTGTEAFF. CDR3 nucleotides: TGCAGCGTTGACCCTGGGACAGGGACTGAAGCTTTCTTT. The chain combines TRBV29-1 with TRBJ1-1, with 9 bases matching TRBD1. V trimming: 3 bases; J trimming: 5 bases; junction bases outside the gene matches: 4. The CDR3 runs 13 residues. Per the germline V gene, CDR1 is SQVTM and CDR2 is ANQGSEA.

The chain links TRBV7-6 to TRBJ2-1; TRBD2 matches 9 bases. Trimming removed 5 bases from V and 4 bases from J; junction bases left unmatched: 3. This CDR3 has 14 residues. Germline CDR1 is SGHVS and CDR2 is FNYEAQ. The CDR3 here is CASSKTSGYNEQFF. The CDR3 coding sequence is TGTGCCAGCAGCAAGACTAGCGGATACAATGAGCAGTTCTTC.

This chain connects TRBV6-5 to TRBJ2-7; the D gene is possibly TRBD1 (5 bases). Trimming took off 2 bases at V and 2 bases at J, with 10 bases between the two ends. From germline, CDR1 is MNHEY and CDR2 SVGAGI. The CDR3 is made up of 14 amino acids. The CDR3 nucleotides read TGTGCCAGCAGTTACGGGGCTGGGACCTACGAGCAGTACTTC. Translated, it gives CASSYGAGTYEQYF.

J is TRBJ1-2 and V is TRBV27, with D uncertain. The CDR3 spans 14 residues. CDR1 and CDR2 from the germline V gene are MNHEY and SMNVEV (reference sequence). The V and J ends lost 5 bases and 1 base respectively, with 11 bases between them. This chain's CDR3 is CASSTIPGNYGYTF. DNA of the CDR3: TGTGCCAGCAGTACGATACCCGGTAACTATGGCTACACCTTC.

The chain combines TRBV29-1 with TRBJ1-5; possible D gene TRBD1, 5 bases. The V gene lost 4 bases and the J gene lost 7 bases, with 17 bases spanning the gap. The CDR3 length is 14 residues. Per the germline V gene, CDR1 is SQVTM and CDR2 is ANQGSEA. The CDR3 DNA sequence: TGCAGCGTTGGGGCAGGGAATTTTGGGCAGCCCCAGCATTTT. Residues: CSVGAGNFGQPQHF.

The V call is TRBV9, the J call TRBJ2-7; a possible D gene is TRBD2 (7 bases). The CDR3 loop spans 15 amino acids. V shed 0 bases and J shed 2 bases, with 12 bases lying between them. Germline-derived CDR1 and CDR2 are SGDLS and YYNGEE. This CDR3 is CASSVDRGAAYEQYF. CDR3 bases: TGTGCCAGCAGCGTAGATCGGGGGGCGGCCTACGAGCAGTACTTC.

This chain joins TRBV6-4 and TRBJ2-1; 11 positions agree with TRBD2. Germline assignment: CDR1 MRHNA and CDR2 SNTAGT. V lost 3 bases, J lost 4 bases, and 2 bases stayed unmatched. This CDR3 spans 15 amino acids. The CDR3 nucleotides are TGTGCCAGCAGTGAAGTAGCGGGGGGGTACAATGAGCAGTTCTTC. Protein: CASSEVAGGYNEQFF.

This chain uses TRBV6-1 with TRBJ1-4, with D possibly being TRBD1 (6 bases). Germline-derived CDR1 and CDR2 are MNHNS and SASEGT. The V end lost 6 bases, the J end lost 4 bases, and 12 bases lay between the germline ends. The CDR3 contains 14 residues. DNA of the CDR3: TGTGCCAGCAGAGACAGGTCTGGTAATGAAAAACTGTTTTTT. It is translated as CASRDRSGNEKLFF.

This clone came up once. V usage is TRBV7-9 and J usage is TRBJ1-1; no clear D gene. CDR1 and CDR2 from the germline V gene are SEHNR and FQNEAQ (reference sequence). The ends were cut back, 1 base at V and 0 bases at J, with 9 bases in the middle. The CDR3 totals 15 residues. CDR3: CASSLGGGMNTEAFF. CDR3 nucleotide sequence: TGTGCCAGCAGCTTAGGTGGAGGTATGAACACTGAAGCTTTCTTT. The whole variable domain, remainder taken from reference TRBV7-9 and TRBJ1-1, is DTGVSQNPRHKITKRGQNVTFRCDPISEHNRLYWYRQTLGQGPEFLTYFQNEAQLEKSRLLSDRFSAERPKGSFSTLEIQRTEQGDSAMYLCASSLGGGMNTEAFFGQGTRLTVV.

The chain joins TRBV19 to TRBJ1-5, with D uncertain. Germline-derived CDR1 and CDR2 are LNHDA and SQIVND (reference sequence). Trimming cost V 6 bases and J 3 bases, with 12 bases left between them. The CDR3 covers 14 residues. This CDR3 reads CASRNAGHNQPQHF. The CDR3 nucleotides are TGTGCCAGTAGAAACGCAGGCCACAATCAGCCCCAGCATTTT.

This clone was observed once. The rearrangement links TRBV4-1 to TRBJ1-1; D gene ambiguous. The CDR3 totals 15 residues. Trimming left V 4 bases short and J 4 bases short, with 16 bases between. CDR1 is MGHRA, CDR2 YSYEKL, per germline. The CDR3 nucleotides are TGCGCCAGCAGCCCGTACCTCCGGGGTATCACTGAAGCTTTCTTT. It specifies CASSPYLRGITEAFF.

V gene TRBV7-2 combines with J gene TRBJ1-1; D not resolved. Trimming cost V 1 base and J 6 bases, with 9 bases left between them. Germline V CDR1 and CDR2: SGHTA, FQGNSA. The CDR3 sequence is 13 residues long. This chain's CDR3 is CASSLDSVSEAFF. CDR3 bases: TGTGCCAGCAGCTTAGATTCTGTTTCTGAAGCTTTCTTT. Supplemented by reference TRBV7-2 and TRBJ1-1, the full variable domain reads GAGVSQSPSNKVTEKGKDVELRCDPISGHTALYWYRQSLGQGLEFLIYFQGNSAPDKSGLPSDRFSAERTGGSVSTLTIQRTQQEDSAVYLCASSLDSVSEAFFGQGTRLTVV.

This clone occurred a few times. The V gene is TRBV15, the J gene TRBJ2-3, with 10 bases identical to TRBD1. V trimming: 3 bases; J trimming: 5 bases; junction bases outside the gene matches: 2. Germline values: CDR1 LNHNV, CDR2 YYDKDF (reference sequence). The CDR3 totals 14 residues. The CDR3 here is CATSRDRGGDTQYF. The CDR3 region has the DNA TGTGCCACCAGCAGGGACAGGGGGGGAGATACGCAGTATTTT.

This chain connects TRBV30 to TRBJ2-3; no clear D gene. Per the germline V gene, CDR1 is GTSNPN and CDR2 is SVGIG (reference sequence). CDR3 length equals 15 residues. Trimming pared 0 bases from V and 6 bases from J, leaving 16 bases between. CDR3 region: CAWSVNPSGSDTQYF. The CDR3 bases are TGTGCCTGGAGTGTTAACCCCTCGGGTTCGGATACGCAGTATTTT.

The chain has TRBV9 and TRBJ2-5; the match to TRBD2 covers 13 bases. TRBJ2-7 matches the DNA end more closely, so the J call is doubtful. This CDR3 is 15 amino acids long. Germline lookup yields CDR1 SGDLS and CDR2 YYNGEE. The CDR3: CASSAGTSGDYEQYF. CDR3 nucleotides: TGTGCCAGCAGCGCAGGGACTAGCGGGGACTACGAGCAGTACTTC.

The J gene is TRBJ1-4, the V gene TRBV5-8; D not certain. The V end lost 0 bases, the J end lost 4 bases, and 10 bases lay between the germline ends. Germline-derived CDR1 and CDR2 are SGHTS and YDEGEE. The CDR3 totals 15 residues. CDR3 loop: CASSLGVDGNEKLFF. As DNA, the CDR3 is TGTGCCAGCAGCTTGGGAGTTGATGGTAATGAAAAACTGTTTTTT.

The chain has TRBV19 and TRBJ1-5, with 10 bases identical to TRBD1. Germline trimming cut 7 bases from V and 7 bases from J; bases unmatched to any gene: 13. In germline, CDR1 is LNHDA, CDR2 SQIVND (reference sequence). The CDR3 is made up of 16 amino acids. The CDR3 DNA follows: TGTGCCAGTACCGACCGGACAGGGGGTTTAGGCCAGCCCCAGCATTTT. Protein sequence: CASTDRTGGLGQPQHF.

V usage is TRBV2 and J usage is TRBJ1-6; TRBD1 agrees at 9 bases. With V trimmed by 7 bases and J by 7 bases, 5 bases remained unmatched. The germline V gene encodes CDR1 SNHLY and CDR2 FYNNEI. CDR3 length: 14 amino acids. CDR3 residues: CASILDRGNSPLHF. The CDR3 DNA reads as TGTGCCAGCATTCTCGACAGGGGGAATTCACCCCTCCACTTT.

V gene TRBV14 combines with J gene TRBJ1-1, with D tentatively TRBD1 (5 bases). The V gene lost 8 bases and the J gene lost 1 base, with 17 bases spanning the gap. Germline values: CDR1 SGHDN, CDR2 FVKESK. This CDR3 region has 15 residues. DNA of the CDR3: TGTGCCAGCTCACCTTTGGGGCCCTGGAACACTGAAGCTTTCTTT. Its protein is CASSPLGPWNTEAFF.

This clone has a single count. Here the CDR3 reads CASSTGAGNTEAFF. The CDR3 coding sequence is TGTGCCAGTAGTACTGGAGCTGGGAACACTGAAGCTTTCTTT. The rearrangement links TRBV19 to TRBJ1-1; D remains unclear. The ends were cut back, 4 bases at V and 1 base at J, with 10 bases in the middle. In germline, CDR1 is LNHDA, CDR2 SQIVND (reference sequence). The CDR3 has 14 residues.

The rearrangement links TRBV29-1 to TRBJ2-7; 8 nucleotides align to TRBD1. The CDR3 is 13 residues long. V gave up 6 bases and J gave up 3 bases; unmatched junction bases: 7. Germline lookup yields CDR1 SQVTM and CDR2 ANQGSEA. This CDR3 reads CSVEDRANYEQYF. CDR3 DNA: TGCAGCGTGGAGGACAGGGCAAACTACGAGCAGTACTTC.

This clone was observed a few times. The gene calls are TRBV30 and TRBJ2-2, with D possibly TRBD2 on 5 matching bases. V was cut by 0 bases and J by 4 bases, with 9 bases left in between. The CDR3 runs to 14 residues. Germline V lookup: CDR1 GTSNPN, CDR2 SVGIG (reference sequence). CDR3: CAWSVGVRTGELFF. The CDR3 nucleotides are TGTGCCTGGAGTGTCGGGGTGCGCACCGGGGAGCTGTTTTTT.

This chain joins TRBV6-5 and TRBJ1-1, with 9 bases matching TRBD1. The CDR3 sequence is 13 residues long. From germline, CDR1 is MNHEY and CDR2 SVGAGI. J was trimmed by 10 bases and V by 5 bases; bases with no gene match: 8. Written as DNA, the CDR3 is TGTGCCAGCAGTGTTACAGGGGGCGGGGGAGCTTTCTTT. Translated: CASSVTGGGGAFF.

This chain uses TRBV5-1 with TRBJ2-3; 14 bases match TRBD2. Germline lookup yields CDR1 SGHRS and CDR2 YFSETQ. V was pared by 0 bases and J by 0 bases, with 0 bases of the junction left unmatched. The CDR3 runs 17 residues. In nucleotides, the CDR3 is TGCGCCAGCAGCTTGGGACTAGCGGGGGGGAGCACAGATACGCAGTATTTT. Protein sequence: CASSLGLAGGSTDTQYF.